These 11 T cell receptor beta chains originate from one sample sequenced in a study of T-cell memory formation after mild COVID-19 (dated by TCRdb to about 2021). Receptor libraries were prepared by 5' RACE. Sequenced on an Illumina NovaSeq 6000. TCRdb reran the public reads through fastp at Q25 and MiXCR, keeping productive beta chains. Each entry is one CDR3 protein sequence, shown with its most common DNA and genes. The table for this sample lists approximately 89,000 distinct CDR3 sequences; around 27% of them were counted only once. About 40% of the sample lies in the top ten. Sequences were obtained from PBMCs or a T cell subset sorted from them (not recorded which). The receptors shown here come from a man aged 18-30 years who had mild COVID-19 (a few samples of this study predate the infection). The sample titles of this study are shuffled in the database, so cell type and time point are left out; the donor was told from shared clones.

In its sample, this clonotype was seen a few times. The genes are TRBV5-6 and TRBJ2-1, with D possibly TRBD1 on 6 matching bases. This CDR3 comprises 12 residues. The germline gives CDR1 SGHDT, CDR2 YYEEEE. Between the trimmed V and J ends, which lost 3 bases and 5 bases, there was a span of 6 bases. CDR3 coding DNA: TGTGCCAGCAGCTGGGACAACAATGAGCAGTTCTTC. Translating it yields CASSWDNNEQFF. The complete variable domain, with remaining parts taken from reference TRBV5-6 and TRBJ2-1, reads DAGVTQSPTHLIKTRGQQVTLRCSPKSGHDTVSWYQQALGQGPQFIFQYYEEEERQRGNFPDRFSGHQFPNYSSELNVNALLLGDSALYLCASSWDNNEQFFGPGTRLTVL.

V and J are TRBV7-9 and TRBJ1-6; D may be TRBD1 (5 bases). Per germline, CDR1 SEHNR and CDR2 FQNEAQ (reference sequence). The CDR3 loop spans 15 amino acids. Deletions cut 5 bases from V and 4 bases from J, with 12 bases between. The CDR3 sequence: CASSETGGYNSPLHF. CDR3 nucleotides: TGTGCCAGCAGCGAGACCGGGGGGTATAATTCACCCCTCCACTTT.

The chain couples TRBV7-8 to TRBJ1-2; D remains unclear. The ends were cut back, 5 bases at V and 1 base at J, with 11 bases in the middle. From germline, CDR1 is SGHVS and CDR2 FQNEAQ. This CDR3 is built from 14 residues. The CDR3 region has the DNA TGTGCCAGCAGCGCCGGGGTTGGTAACTATGGCTACACCTTC. This codes for CASSAGVGNYGYTF.

Points on this clonotype: This may be a read error: a much more frequent sequence differs by one nucleotide. This rearrangement joins TRBV29-1 to TRBJ2-1; TRBD2 might be the D (6 bases). V was cut by 3 bases and J by 6 bases, with 12 bases left in between. The CDR3 totals 13 residues. Per germline, CDR1 SQVTM and CDR2 ANQGSEA. DNA of the CDR3: TGCAGCGTTGATTCAGCGGGCGGCAATGAGCAGTTCTTC. It codes for CSVDSAGGNEQFF.

The chain joins TRBV6-5 to TRBJ2-7; 10 bases match TRBD1. Germline V gene lookup returns CDR1 MNHEY and CDR2 SVGAGI. V gave up 5 bases and J gave up 7 bases; unmatched junction bases: 8. The CDR3 is made up of 14 amino acids. The CDR3 protein is CASSQGTGEWEQYF. For the CDR3, the DNA is TGTGCCAGCAGTCAGGGGACAGGGGAGTGGGAGCAGTACTTC.

A few counts support this clonotype. The CDR3 sequence: CAWSVPRQLTGELFF. The CDR3 DNA reads TGTGCCTGGAGTGTACCGCGACAGCTCACCGGGGAGCTGTTTTTT. The chain joins TRBV30 to TRBJ2-2; possibly TRBD1 for D (5 bases). This CDR3 spans 15 amino acids. The germline CDR1 and CDR2 sequences are GTSNPN and SVGIG (reference sequence). Trimming took off 0 bases at V and 4 bases at J, with 12 bases between the two ends. Drawing the rest from reference TRBV30 and TRBJ2-2, the complete variable domain is SQTIHQWPATLVQPVGSPLSLECTVEGTSNPNLYWYRQAAGRGLQLLFYSVGIGQISSEVPQNLSASRPQDRQFILSSKKLLLSDSGFYLCAWSVPRQLTGELFFGEGSRLTVL.

The table lists this clonotype with a few counts. V usage is TRBV27 and J usage is TRBJ1-2; TRBD1 might be the D (6 bases). Trimming shortened V by 9 bases and J by 0 bases, and 17 bases separated the two germline ends. The germline gives CDR1 MNHEY, CDR2 SMNVEV (reference sequence). This CDR3 is built from 15 residues. The CDR3 sequence: CASTEGGIPNYGYTF. In DNA form, the CDR3 reads TGTGCCAGTACCGAAGGGGGGATTCCTAACTATGGCTACACCTTC.

This clonotype was seen only a few times. The chain uses TRBV7-6 and TRBJ2-3; a weak D match, TRBD1 (6 bases). With 0 bases removed from V and 0 bases from J, the gap between germline ends came to 16 bases. Germline V gene sequence: CDR1 SGHVS, CDR2 FNYEAQ. The CDR3 length is 18 residues. CDR3 sequence reads: CASSLAGAWTGSTDTQYF. The CDR3 DNA is TGTGCCAGCAGCTTAGCGGGGGCCTGGACGGGAAGCACAGATACGCAGTATTTT.

This clonotype was seen a handful of times. CDR3 nucleotides: TGTGCCAGCAGCCAGACGTTGGGAACTAATGAAAAACTGTTTTTT. This codes for CASSQTLGTNEKLFF. V is TRBV7-8 and J is TRBJ1-4; no clear D. This CDR3 comprises 15 residues. The germline V gene has CDR1 SGHVS and CDR2 FQNEAQ. Trimming took off 5 bases at V and 1 base at J, with 11 bases between the two ends.

J is TRBJ2-3 and V is TRBV29-1; 8 positions match TRBD2. Germline CDR1 reads SQVTM; CDR2 reads ANQGSEA. This CDR3 is built from 13 residues. Losses at the gene ends were 3 bases for V and 6 bases for J; bases not matched to a gene: 5. CDR3 DNA: TGCAGCGTTGACGGGACTAGTCAGGATACGCAGTATTTT. The encoded protein is CSVDGTSQDTQYF.

This rearrangement joins TRBV7-9 to TRBJ2-1; D gene uncertain. The germline CDR1 and CDR2 sequences are SEHNR and FQNEAQ (reference sequence). This CDR3 has 13 amino acids. V lost 5 bases and J lost 8, with 13 bases in between. The CDR3 protein is CASSPPRGHEQFF. The CDR3 DNA reads TGTGCCAGCAGCCCGCCCCGTGGCCATGAGCAGTTCTTC.